This T cell receptor beta chain was sequenced during a study of shared clonotypes between healthy human individuals. Study-wide background: There were three CD4 naive, three CD4 memory, two CD8 naive and one CD8 memory plates per donor. General observations from the study: Donor scarcity curtailed the genetic and exposure-history diversity represented herein.

Comment on this clone: Its antigen is not identified.

The germline V gene has CDR1 KGHSH and CDR2 LQKENI. V dropped 4 bases and J dropped 7; count of bases not matched to a gene: 11. The CDR3 runs to 15 residues. Each PCR replicate from the sorted subsets contained 150 to 200 ng DNA, which is 25,000 to 30,000 T cell genomes. As handled by the study authors: Quality scores were absent from the junction-only immunoSEQ sequences, so filtering differed. Repertoires were generated with immunoSEQ multiplex PCR, while TCRdb's copy carries only in-frame clones and drops some. D and trimming come from the DNA, and the V and J calls and clone size come from that table. The table records over a million clones, roughly 80% of them present only once.

The sequence was collected from a man between 18 and 35 years old in good health. The sample was memory CD4+ T cells sorted from blood. Subset indicated: CD45RA-negative fraction. The chain uses TRBV18 and TRBJ1-1, with 8 bases fitting TRBD1. CDR3 residues: CASSLSQGAYFEAFF. CDR3 bases: TGTGCCAGCTCACTCTCGCAGGGGGCCTATTTTGAAGCTTTCTTT. Filled out from reference TRBV18 and TRBJ1-1, the complete variable domain reads NAGVMQNPRHLVRRRGQEARLRCSPMKGHSHVYWYRQLPEEGLKFMVYLQKENIIDESGMPKERFSAEFPKEGPSILRIQQVVRGDSAAYFCASSLSQGAYFEAFFGQGTRLTVV.